The clone carrying this T cell receptor beta chain is deemed medium-sized. The CDR3 runs 15 residues. Germline values: CDR1 MNHEY, CDR2 SVGEGT. Trimming at V came to 6 bases and at J to 3 bases, leaving 9 bases not matched to a gene. These data originate in a study of metastatic and nonmetastatic thyroid tumors. Every patient underwent thyroid surgery untreated. TCRdb recomputed clones from the PCR reads via MiXCR. Of over 15,000 clones listed, around 28% are singletons. The material sequenced was tumor tissue. The source of this sequence is a female donor with papillary thyroid cancer or a benign thyroid nodule (not recorded which). Some clones in this sample may be carry-over from other donors' samples. The chain uses TRBV6-2 or TRBV6-3 and TRBJ2-7; 9 bases are a match to TRBD1. CDR3 nucleotide sequence: TGTGCCAGCAGGATAAACAGGGGGCTGTACTACGAGCAGTACTTC. Its translation: CASRINRGLYYEQYF.